Listed here is a single TCR beta chain. Its target is unknown. This CDR3 region has 16 residues. Trimming removed 7 bases from V and 4 bases from J; junction bases left unmatched: 11. In germline, CDR1 is MDHEN, CDR2 SYDVKM. These data come from a study of a mutant IDH1 vaccine in newly diagnosed glioma. On the study more broadly: Eight vaccine doses were administered to patients at weeks 1, 3, 5, 7, 11, 15, 19 and 23. Treated patients, roughly 62% male and around 40% female, averaged about 40 years of age.

Study results and caveats: Among all patients, vaccine-induced immune responses occurred in around 95%.

Noted time point: week 5, during vaccination. Doses of 300 ug of mutant IDH1 20-mer peptide were given with topical imiquimod. Those who donated had recent WHO grade 3 or 4 IDH1-mutant, ATRX-lost astrocytomas. Assay used: immunoSEQ multiplex PCR; TCRdb lists only in-frame clones, some missing. The table has tens of thousands of clones, around 90% seen once. The specimen comprised PBMCs, sampled from a glioma patient whose treatment included an IDH1 peptide vaccine. The TCR originated in a man aged 18-30 years with glioma. The V and J genes are TRBV28 and TRBJ1-5; TRBD1 agrees at 9 bases. The DNA of the CDR3 is TGTGCCAGCACCACCCGCGGACAGGGGCGGAATCAGCCCCAGCATTTT. Translating it yields CASTTRGQGRNQPQHF.